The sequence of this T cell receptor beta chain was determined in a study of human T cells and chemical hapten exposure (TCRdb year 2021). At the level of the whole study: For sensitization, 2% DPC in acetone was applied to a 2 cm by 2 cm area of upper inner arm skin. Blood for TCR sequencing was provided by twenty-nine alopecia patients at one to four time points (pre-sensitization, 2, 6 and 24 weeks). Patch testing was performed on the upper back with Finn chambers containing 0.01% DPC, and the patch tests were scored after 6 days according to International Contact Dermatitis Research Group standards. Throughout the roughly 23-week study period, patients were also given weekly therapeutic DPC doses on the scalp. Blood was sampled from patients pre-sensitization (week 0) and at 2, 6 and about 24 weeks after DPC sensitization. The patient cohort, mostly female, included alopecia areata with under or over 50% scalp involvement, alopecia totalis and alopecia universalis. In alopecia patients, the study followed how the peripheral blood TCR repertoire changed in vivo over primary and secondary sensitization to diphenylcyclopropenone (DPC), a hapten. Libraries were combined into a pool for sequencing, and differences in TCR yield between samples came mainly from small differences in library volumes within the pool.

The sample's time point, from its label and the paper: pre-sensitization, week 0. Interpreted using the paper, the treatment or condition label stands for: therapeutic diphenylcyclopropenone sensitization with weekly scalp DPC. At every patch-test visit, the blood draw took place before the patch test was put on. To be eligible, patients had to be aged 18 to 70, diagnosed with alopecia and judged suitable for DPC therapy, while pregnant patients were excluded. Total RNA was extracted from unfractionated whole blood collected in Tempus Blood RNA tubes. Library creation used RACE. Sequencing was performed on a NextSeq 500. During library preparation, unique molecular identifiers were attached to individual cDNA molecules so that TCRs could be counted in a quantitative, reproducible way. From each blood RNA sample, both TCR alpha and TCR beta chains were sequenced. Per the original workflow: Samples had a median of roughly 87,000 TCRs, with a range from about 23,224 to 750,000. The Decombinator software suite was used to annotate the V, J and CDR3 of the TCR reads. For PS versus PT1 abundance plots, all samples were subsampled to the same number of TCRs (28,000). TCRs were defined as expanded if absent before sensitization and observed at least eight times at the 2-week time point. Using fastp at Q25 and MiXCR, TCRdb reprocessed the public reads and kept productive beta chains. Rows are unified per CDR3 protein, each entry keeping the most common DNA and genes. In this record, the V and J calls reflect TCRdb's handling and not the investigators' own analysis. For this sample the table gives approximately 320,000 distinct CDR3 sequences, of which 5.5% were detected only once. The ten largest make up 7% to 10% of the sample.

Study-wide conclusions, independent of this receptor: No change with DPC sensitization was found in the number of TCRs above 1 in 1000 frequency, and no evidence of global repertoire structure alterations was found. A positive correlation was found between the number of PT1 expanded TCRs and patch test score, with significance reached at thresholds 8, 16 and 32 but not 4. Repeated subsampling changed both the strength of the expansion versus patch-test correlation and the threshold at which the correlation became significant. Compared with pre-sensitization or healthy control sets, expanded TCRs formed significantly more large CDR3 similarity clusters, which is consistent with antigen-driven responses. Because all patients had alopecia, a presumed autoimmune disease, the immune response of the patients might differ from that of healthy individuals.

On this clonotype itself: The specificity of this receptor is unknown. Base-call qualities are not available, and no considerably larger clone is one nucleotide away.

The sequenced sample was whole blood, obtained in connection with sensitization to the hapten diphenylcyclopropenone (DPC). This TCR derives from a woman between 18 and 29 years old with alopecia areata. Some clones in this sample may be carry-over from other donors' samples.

At the DNA level, the sequence is TGTGCCAGCAGGTTCGTCGCCGATACGCAGTATTTT. This is translated as CASRFVADTQYF. The V gene is TRBV12-3 or TRBV12-4 and the J gene is TRBJ2-3; the D gene lacks a confident call. V is shortened by 6 bases, J by 6 bases, and the region joining them spans 10 bases. The CDR3 has 12 amino acids, counting the end cysteine and phenylalanine. Only the CDR3 part of the read is kept: 36 bases, read in frame from the first base.